The clone carrying this T cell receptor (beta chain) appeared a few times. Its specificity is unknown. This CDR3 contains 16 residues. Germline V gene lookup returns CDR1 MGHDK and CDR2 SYGVNS. The germline V and J ends were trimmed by 2 bases and 0 bases, with 12 bases remaining between them. TCR beta cDNA libraries had unique molecular identifiers. cDNA molecules numbering some 500,000 came from roughly 1 to 10 million T cells. TCRdb re-analysed the PCR reads in MiXCR, keeping a single row per CDR3 protein. The sample consists of approximately 660,000 distinct CDR3 sequences, 59% of them appearing once. These data belong to a study of post-analysis software for immune sequencing data. Study-wide points: In patients, 4 to 6 TRBV segments were more frequent than in controls, with TRBV5-6, TRBV5-1 and TRBV20-1 among them. Pronounced co-clustering by F measure was evident among identically batched samples. Significantly lower normalized Chao1 diversity was seen in multiple sclerosis patients than in controls.

Material: blood. The chain employs TRBV25-1 and TRBJ2-3; D perhaps matches TRBD1 (6 bases). This TCR came from a girl aged 2 to 10 with multiple sclerosis. CDR3 nucleotide sequence: TGTGCCAGCAGTGAACAAAGACAGGCTAGCACAGATACGCAGTATTTT. This translates into CASSEQRQASTDTQYF.